The 17 T cell receptor beta chains given below trace back to one sample, sequenced in a study of blood T cell repertoires in COVID-19. Repertoires were generated with immunoSEQ multiplex PCR, while TCRdb's copy carries only in-frame clones and drops some. The sample lists under 300,000 clones, about 90% occurring once. The sequenced sample was PBMCs or T cells enriched from blood (not recorded which). These receptors were taken from a woman aged 40 to 55 who had been exposed to COVID-19.

This clone was seen a few times. For the CDR3, the DNA is TGTGCCAGCAGTTTCTCGGACAGGGGGCGTTCACCCCTCCACTTT. This sequence encodes CASSFSDRGRSPLHF. V and J are TRBV27 and TRBJ1-6; 11 bases line up with TRBD1. CDR1 and CDR2 (germline): MNHEY, SMNVEV (reference sequence). Trimming cost V 3 bases and J 9 bases; bases outside gene matches: 4. The length of the CDR3 is 15 residues.

The chain couples TRBV18 to TRBJ1-1; no clear D gene. Germline CDR1 is KGHSH and CDR2 is LQKENI. This CDR3 is 13 amino acids long. The germline V and J ends were trimmed by 2 bases and 10 bases, with 14 bases remaining between them. The CDR3 sequence: CASSPTVEPAAFF. The CDR3 DNA is TGTGCCAGCTCACCAACCGTGGAGCCGGCAGCTTTCTTT.

This sequence joins TRBV5-1 and TRBJ2-3, with 8 bases matching TRBD1. V lost 0 bases to trimming and J lost 4 bases; unmatched junction nucleotides: 7. The germline V gene has CDR1 SGHRS and CDR2 YFSETQ. The CDR3 has 16 residues. CDR3 sequence reads: CASSLGGRGRPDTQYF. CDR3 nucleotide sequence: TGCGCCAGCAGCTTGGGTGGCAGGGGGCGACCAGATACGCAGTATTTT.

Details on this clone: The junction differs from germline at one of its ends, possibly a read error. The rearrangement uses TRBV5-1 and TRBJ1-1; 7 positions match TRBD1. The CDR3 consists of 13 residues. Germline-derived CDR1 and CDR2 are SGHRS and YFSETQ. The CDR3, as DNA: TGTGCCAGCAGCTTACAGGGGTCGGGTGAAGCTTTCTTT. This translates into CASSLQGSGEAFF. Drawing the rest from reference TRBV5-1 and TRBJ1-1, the complete variable domain is KAGVTQTPRYLIKTRGQQVTLSCSPISGHRSVSWYQQTPGQGLQFLFEYFSETQRNKGNFPGRFSGRQFSNSRSEMNVSTLELGDSALYLCASSLQGSGEAFFGQGTRLTVV.

This clone was found once. V usage is TRBV3-1 (or the pseudogene TRBV3-2) and J usage is TRBJ2-5; the D gene is possibly TRBD1 (5 bases). This CDR3 comprises 13 residues. Per germline, CDR1 LGHDT and CDR2 YNNKEL (reference sequence). Trimming shortened V by 8 bases and J by 1 base, and 11 bases separated the two germline ends. The CDR3 coding sequence is TGTGCCAGCGGAGACAGTACCCAAGAGACCCAGTACTTC. Encoded protein: CASGDSTQETQYF.

The chain combines TRBV19 with TRBJ1-1; D not resolved. Germline CDR1 and CDR2: LNHDA and SQIVND (reference sequence). Trimming pared 3 bases from V and 2 bases from J, leaving 10 bases between. The CDR3 sequence is 14 residues long. The CDR3 bases are TGTGCCAGTAGTATGCACGCGGAAAACACTGAAGCTTTCTTT. Protein product: CASSMHAENTEAFF.

V gene TRBV10-1 combines with J gene TRBJ1-3, with 8 bases aligning to TRBD1. The CDR3 length is 15 residues. Losses at the gene ends were 4 bases for V and 2 bases for J; bases not matched to a gene: 4. Germline CDR1 and CDR2: WNHNN and SYGVQD (reference sequence). The CDR3 DNA follows: TGCGCCAGCAGTGCTGACAGGGGTGCTGGAAACACCATATATTTT. It translates to CASSADRGAGNTIYF.

This clone came up once. The genes are TRBV19 and TRBJ2-3; TRBD1 aligns across 9 bases. CDR1 and CDR2 (germline): LNHDA, SQIVND (reference sequence). Unmatched junction bases numbered 6, after V lost 9 bases and J lost 2 bases. The CDR3 has 14 residues. DNA for the CDR3: TGTGCCAGACGAGGGACAGGGTTCACAGATACGCAGTATTTT. Translation: CARRGTGFTDTQYF.

This chain joins TRBV5-8 and TRBJ2-3, with D unresolved. Germline-derived CDR1 and CDR2 are SGHTS and YDEGEE. The CDR3 is 15 residues long. The V and J ends lost 4 bases and 0 bases respectively, with 12 bases between them. CDR3 sequence (DNA): TGTGCCAGCAGCGTAGACTTCGCTAGCACAGATACGCAGTATTTT. Residues: CASSVDFASTDTQYF.

The chain combines TRBV2 with TRBJ2-2, with D possibly being TRBD2 (6 bases). The germline gives CDR1 SNHLY, CDR2 FYNNEI. The V and J ends lost 2 bases and 4 bases respectively, with 14 bases between them. There are 16 residues in the CDR3. As DNA, the CDR3 is TGTGCCAGCAGTGAATCTGGAGGGCAGGGCACCGGGGAGCTGTTTTTT. This encodes CASSESGGQGTGELFF.

This sequence joins TRBV10-3 and TRBJ1-2, with a weak D call TRBD1 (5 bases). The germline V gene has CDR1 ENHRY and CDR2 SYGVKD. There are 15 residues in the CDR3. Between the trimmed V and J ends, which lost 8 bases and 2 bases, there was a span of 18 bases. The CDR3 DNA is TGTGCCATCTCCCGGGGGGGACCAGGGAACTATGGCTACACCTTC. Its translation is CAISRGGPGNYGYTF.

This clone occurred once. The chain joins TRBV29-1 to TRBJ1-5; TRBD1 matches 12 bases. Germline CDR1 is SQVTM and CDR2 is ANQGSEA. V shed 4 bases, J shed 7 bases, and the junction held 8 bases outside the gene matches. CDR3 length: 15 amino acids. The CDR3 nucleotides are TGCAGCGTTGTCACCGGGACAGGGGGCGGGCAGCCCCAGCATTTT. This gives the protein CSVVTGTGGGQPQHF.

V usage is TRBV2 and J usage is TRBJ1-1; maybe TRBD1 (5 bases). This CDR3 is 14 amino acids long. V was clipped by 4 bases and J by 5 bases, with 14 bases between them. Germline V gives CDR1 SNHLY, CDR2 FYNNEI. CDR3 protein: CASSVGQGGTEAFF. The CDR3 DNA reads as TGTGCCAGCAGTGTAGGGCAGGGTGGGACTGAAGCTTTCTTT.

This clone is a singleton in its sample. The chain joins TRBV7-8 to TRBJ2-7; TRBD1 is a possible D gene (6 bases). V was clipped by 1 base and J by 1 base, with 11 bases between them. The CDR3 loop spans 15 amino acids. Germline lookup yields CDR1 SGHVS and CDR2 FQNEAQ. In DNA, the CDR3 is TGTGCCAGCAGCTTAGAAAGGGGGAGATCCTACGAGCAGTACTTC. Translation: CASSLERGRSYEQYF.

CDR3 residues: CASSQGLAGNNEQFF. The DNA for the CDR3 is TGCGCCAGCAGCCAAGGTCTAGCGGGGAACAATGAGCAGTTCTTC. The rearrangement links TRBV4-1 to TRBJ2-1; 9 bases are shared with TRBD2. The CDR3 is 15 residues long. Trimming removed 1 base from V and 5 bases from J; junction bases left unmatched: 3. The germline CDR1 and CDR2 sequences are MGHRA and YSYEKL.

On this clone: Its ends do not fully match the called genes, so a read error is possible. V usage is TRBV5-1 and J usage is TRBJ1-5; 7 bases align to TRBD1. CDR1 is SGHRS, CDR2 YFSETQ, per germline. This CDR3 has 15 amino acids. The CDR3 DNA is TGTGCCAGCAGCAGAACAGGGGAAAGCAATCAGCCCCAGCATTTT. Translated: CASSRTGESNQPQHF.

The chain links TRBV6-5 to TRBJ2-3, with D perhaps TRBD1 (6 bases). The CDR3 contains 14 residues. Trimming shortened V by 7 bases and J by 5 bases, and 16 bases separated the two germline ends. Germline values: CDR1 MNHEY, CDR2 SVGAGI. The CDR3 spells CASNGWGRGDTQYF. The CDR3 DNA reads as TGTGCCAGCAACGGGTGGGGGCGCGGAGATACGCAGTATTTT.